The next 25 T cell receptor beta chains were all read from a single sample in a study of beta chain features in type 1 diabetes. Findings of the study overall: TCRB CDR3s were moderately but significantly shorter in Type 1 diabetes patients in all four CD4+ subsets.

The authors reverse transcribed all of the isolated RNA, so sequencing captured expressed TCRB transcripts. Some clones are missing from TCRdb's copy, which holds only in-frame ones; the method was immunoSEQ multiplex PCR. Of over 150,000 clones in the sample, 7.8% were seen once. Antigens of these TCRs are unknown. Source material: central memory CD4+ T cells from blood. These receptors all come from a woman between 35 and 50 years old with type 1 diabetes.

The sample holds a few counts of this clone. The CDR3 is CASSRHLQETQYF. DNA for the CDR3: TGTGCCAGCAGCCGGCACCTCCAAGAGACCCAGTACTTC. The V gene is TRBV14, the J gene TRBJ2-5; D not certain. This CDR3 comprises 13 residues. V shed 4 bases and J shed 1 base, with 7 bases lying between them. Germline V gene data show CDR1 as SGHDN and CDR2 as FVKESK.

This clone was seen a handful of times. The chain joins TRBV7-9 to TRBJ2-7; 10 positions match TRBD2. The CDR3 sequence is 16 residues long. J was trimmed by 5 bases and V by 4 bases; bases with no gene match: 11. Germline CDR1 is SEHNR and CDR2 is FQNEAQ (reference sequence). CDR3 sequence reads: CASSYEGSGRAHEQYF. As DNA, the CDR3 is TGTGCCAGCAGCTACGAGGGGAGCGGGAGGGCCCACGAGCAGTACTTC.

The V gene is TRBV10-3, the J gene TRBJ1-5, with D possibly matching TRBD1 (5 bases). V dropped 6 bases and J dropped 0 bases, with 9 bases sitting between them. Germline V gives CDR1 ENHRY, CDR2 SYGVKD. This CDR3 region has 14 residues. CDR3 loop: CAIRGESSNQPQHF. In DNA form, the CDR3 reads TGTGCCATCAGAGGGGAATCTAGCAATCAGCCCCAGCATTTT.

There are a few counts of this clone. The rearrangement uses TRBV30 and TRBJ1-3, with no clear D. V lost 1 base and J 0 bases, leaving 10 bases between the germline ends. Per germline, CDR1 GTSNPN and CDR2 SVGIG (reference sequence). There are 15 residues in the CDR3. In nucleotides, the CDR3 is TGTGCCTGGAGTGATGAGGGTGGCTCTGGAAACACCATATATTTT. Its protein is CAWSDEGGSGNTIYF.

This clone was detected many times. This chain joins TRBV6-6 and TRBJ1-2, with D unresolved. Trimming left V 10 bases short and J 6 bases short, with 18 bases between. Germline lookup yields CDR1 MNHNY and CDR2 SVGAGI (reference sequence). CDR3 length equals 13 residues. The CDR3 sequence is CAISEVPVNGYTF. As DNA, the CDR3 is TGTGCCATCTCCGAGGTCCCCGTCAATGGCTACACCTTC.

This clone was seen only a few times. The chain uses TRBV15 and TRBJ1-1, with 8 positions matching TRBD1. The CDR3 consists of 15 residues. Germline lookup yields CDR1 LNHNV and CDR2 YYDKDF (reference sequence). V was clipped by 0 bases and J by 5 bases; unmatched bases: 5. DNA of the CDR3: TGTGCCACCAGCAGAGAACGACAGGGGAATACTGAAGCTTTCTTT. Protein product: CATSRERQGNTEAFF.

The genes are TRBV29-1 and TRBJ2-3; TRBD2 might be the D (6 bases). The germline V and J ends were trimmed by 3 bases and 4 bases, with 11 bases remaining between them. Germline V gives CDR1 SQVTM, CDR2 ANQGSEA. This CDR3 has 13 residues. The CDR3 DNA is TGCAGCGTTGAGGAGGGGAACGCAGATACGCAGTATTTT. Protein product: CSVEEGNADTQYF.

This clone showed up just once. J is TRBJ2-1 and V is TRBV27; a weak D match, TRBD2 (7 bases). In germline, CDR1 is MNHEY, CDR2 SMNVEV (reference sequence). This CDR3 contains 15 residues. V lost 4 bases and J lost 3, with 13 bases in between. The CDR3 region is CASSSRGGRYNEQFF. In nucleotides, the CDR3 is TGTGCCAGCAGTTCCCGCGGGGGCCGCTACAATGAGCAGTTCTTC.

This clone was recorded at least ten times. The gene calls are TRBV9 and TRBJ2-2; unclear D gene. The CDR3 has 14 amino acids. The V and J ends lost 0 bases and 6 bases respectively, with 9 bases between them. The V gene's germline CDR1 is SGDLS and CDR2 YYNGEE. Here the CDR3 reads CASSVGVGSGELFF. DNA of the CDR3: TGTGCCAGCAGCGTAGGAGTGGGCTCCGGGGAGCTGTTTTTT.

This clone was found a few times. The V and J genes are TRBV19 and TRBJ2-3; tentative D call: TRBD2 (5 bases). Trimming shortened V by 11 bases and J by 2 bases, and 20 bases separated the two germline ends. CDR3 size: 15 residues. Germline CDR1 reads LNHDA; CDR2 reads SQIVND (reference sequence). The CDR3 DNA reads TGTGCCTTTGGCGGACTTCGCCGGCTCACAGATACGCAGTATTTT. Translation: CAFGGLRRLTDTQYF.

This clone showed up just a few times. The V gene is TRBV6-5, the J gene TRBJ1-5, with 8 nucleotides matching TRBD1. After removal of 4 bases from V and 4 bases from J, the junction contained 0 bases not matched to a gene. The CDR3 has 13 residues. Germline CDR1 and CDR2: MNHEY and SVGAGI. CDR3 protein: CASSWDRNQPQHF. The CDR3 region has the DNA TGTGCCAGCAGTTGGGACAGGAATCAGCCCCAGCATTTT.

V is TRBV2 and J is TRBJ2-5, with D uncertain. The DNA end is a closer match to TRBJ2-7, so the J assignment may be wrong. The CDR3 is 12 residues long. Germline CDR1 SNHLY, CDR2 FYNNEI. DNA of the CDR3: TGTGCCAGCAGAGCTGACGGGTACGAGCAGTACTTC. This encodes CASRADGYEQYF.

The rearrangement joins TRBV29-1 to TRBJ2-5; D remains unclear. CDR1 and CDR2 from the germline V gene are SQVTM and ANQGSEA. V dropped 5 bases and J dropped 4 bases, with 8 bases sitting between them. This CDR3 region has 11 residues. CDR3 in amino acids: CSVSYSETQYF. The CDR3 DNA sequence: TGCAGCGTTTCGTACTCAGAGACCCAGTACTTC.

This clone came up a few times. This sequence joins TRBV9 and TRBJ2-3; 12 positions agree with TRBD2. Per germline, CDR1 SGDLS and CDR2 YYNGEE. The CDR3 covers 17 residues. Trimming at V came to 4 bases and at J to 2 bases, leaving 8 bases not matched to a gene. The chain's CDR3 is CASSPMLAGGYTDTQYF. The CDR3 region has the DNA TGTGCCAGCAGCCCCATGCTAGCGGGAGGGTACACAGATACGCAGTATTTT.

This clone was observed a few times. V usage is TRBV7-8 and J usage is TRBJ1-1; D is ambiguous. V lost 4 bases to trimming and J lost 8 bases, with 14 bases between them. Germline CDR1 SGHVS, CDR2 FQNEAQ. The CDR3 covers 13 residues. The CDR3: CASSSPGGGEAFF. For the CDR3, the DNA is TGTGCCAGCAGCTCCCCGGGAGGCGGCGAAGCTTTCTTT.

This rearrangement joins TRBV18 to TRBJ2-5; possible D gene TRBD2, 5 bases. Germline CDR1 and CDR2: KGHSH and LQKENI. The CDR3 is made up of 13 amino acids. This chain's CDR3 is CASEVRGQETQYF. CDR3 DNA: TGTGCTAGCGAAGTTCGAGGCCAAGAGACCCAGTACTTC.

The genes are TRBV2 and TRBJ1-6, with 10 bases identical to TRBD1. Looked up from germline, CDR1 is SNHLY and CDR2 is FYNNEI. The CDR3 sequence is 15 residues long. The V segment lost 4 bases and the J segment 7 bases; nucleotides outside the gene matches: 4. Written as DNA, the CDR3 is TGTGCCAGCAGTGTGATGGGACAGGGGAATTCACCCCTCCACTTT. It specifies CASSVMGQGNSPLHF. Full variable domain (outside the CDR3, taken from reference TRBV2 and TRBJ1-6): EPEVTQTPSHQVTQMGQEVILRCVPISNHLYFYWYRQILGQKVEFLVSFYNNEISEKSEIFDDQFSVERPDGSNFTLKIRSTKLEDSAMYFCASSVMGQGNSPLHFGNGTRLTVT.

The chain combines TRBV6-4 with TRBJ1-5; D remains ambiguous. This CDR3 has 15 residues. V lost 0 bases to trimming and J lost 9 bases, with 15 bases between them. CDR1 is MRHNA, CDR2 SNTAGT, per germline. This CDR3 reads CASSDSWRLVTPQHF. The CDR3 DNA sequence: TGTGCCAGCAGTGACTCCTGGAGGCTTGTGACGCCCCAGCATTTT.

This clone was seen a handful of times. The genes are TRBV28 and TRBJ2-7; 7 bases agree with TRBD2. V lost 5 bases, J lost 3 bases, and 1 base stayed unmatched. The CDR3 is made up of 12 amino acids. Germline assignment: CDR1 MDHEN and CDR2 SYDVKM. CDR3 DNA sequence: TGTGCCAGCAGTCGCGGGAGCTACGAGCAGTACTTC. It yields the protein CASSRGSYEQYF. The whole variable domain, filled in from reference TRBV28 and TRBJ2-7, reads DVKVTQSSRYLVKRTGEKVFLECVQDMDHENMFWYRQDPGLGLRLIYFSYDVKMKEKGDIPEGYSVSREKKERFSLILESASTNQTSMYLCASSRGSYEQYFGPGTRLTVT.

The V and J genes are TRBV20-1 and TRBJ1-2; possibly TRBD1 for D (6 bases). This CDR3 is 9 amino acids long. Trimming pared 7 bases from V and 7 bases from J, leaving 7 bases between. The germline CDR1 and CDR2 sequences are DFQATT and SNEGSKA (reference sequence). The CDR3 protein is CSVQGGYTF. CDR3 nucleotide sequence: TGCAGTGTACAGGGTGGCTACACCTTC.

The chain uses TRBV5-1 and TRBJ2-5, with 7 bases lining up with TRBD1. The J call is in doubt because the DNA end fits TRBJ2-7 better. Germline V gene sequence: CDR1 SGHRS, CDR2 YFSETQ. The CDR3 consists of 14 residues. The CDR3 reads CASSLAGTAYEQYF. The CDR3 DNA reads TGCGCCAGCAGCTTGGCCGGGACAGCCTACGAGCAGTACTTC.

This clone was detected only a few times. This sequence joins TRBV27 and TRBJ1-4; D is possibly TRBD1 (5 bases). Trimming removed 5 bases from V and 1 base from J, with 17 bases in between. This CDR3 has 17 amino acids. Germline V lookup: CDR1 MNHEY, CDR2 SMNVEV (reference sequence). DNA for the CDR3: TGTGCCAGCAGTCCCAGGGCAGGGTTGGGAACTAATGAAAAACTGTTTTTT. Translating it yields CASSPRAGLGTNEKLFF.

This clone was observed a few times. CDR3 DNA: TGTGCCAGCAGTGAATATAGGGACAGGGGCACAGATACGCAGTATTTT. This codes for CASSEYRDRGTDTQYF. V is TRBV25-1 and J is TRBJ2-3; 9 nucleotides line up with TRBD1. The germline gives CDR1 MGHDK, CDR2 SYGVNS. The CDR3 loop spans 16 amino acids. V trimming: 0 bases; J trimming: 1 base; junction bases outside the gene matches: 2.

This clone was seen a few times. This chain uses TRBV28 with TRBJ2-5; 7 positions agree with TRBD2. Per the germline V gene, CDR1 is MDHEN and CDR2 is SYDVKM. V shed 3 bases and J 0 bases; nucleotides not matched to a gene: 4. CDR3 size: 15 residues. The CDR3 spells CASSFGEGHQETQYF. CDR3 coding DNA: TGTGCCAGCAGTTTTGGGGAGGGGCACCAAGAGACCCAGTACTTC.

V gene TRBV15 combines with J gene TRBJ2-7; the D is unclear. Trimming shortened V by 3 bases and J by 0 bases, and 15 bases separated the two germline ends. Germline assignment: CDR1 LNHNV and CDR2 YYDKDF (reference sequence). This CDR3 spans 16 amino acids. CDR3 sequence reads: CATSRPHRGDSYEQYF. Written as DNA, the CDR3 is TGTGCCACCAGCAGGCCCCATCGAGGAGACTCCTACGAGCAGTACTTC. The complete variable domain, with remaining parts taken from reference TRBV15 and TRBJ2-7, reads DAMVIQNPRYQVTQFGKPVTLSCSQTLNHNVMYWYQQKSSQAPKLLFHYYDKDFNNEADTPDNFQSRRPNTSFCFLDIRSPGLGDTAMYLCATSRPHRGDSYEQYFGPGTRLTVT.